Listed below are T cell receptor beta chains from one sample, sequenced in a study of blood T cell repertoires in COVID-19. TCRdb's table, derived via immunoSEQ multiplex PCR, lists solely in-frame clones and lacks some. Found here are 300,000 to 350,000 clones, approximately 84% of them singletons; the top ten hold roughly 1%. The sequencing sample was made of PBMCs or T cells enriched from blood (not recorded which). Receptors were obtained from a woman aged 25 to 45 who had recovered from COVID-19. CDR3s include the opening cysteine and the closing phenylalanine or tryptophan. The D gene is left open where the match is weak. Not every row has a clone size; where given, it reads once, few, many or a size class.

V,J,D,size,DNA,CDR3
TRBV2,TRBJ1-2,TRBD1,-,TGTGCCAGCAGTGAGACAGGGACCTATGGCTACACCTTC,CASSETGTYGYTF
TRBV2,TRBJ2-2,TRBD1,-,TGTGCCAGCACCCAGGGACAGGGGGCCGGGGAGCTGTTTTTT,CASTQGQGAGELFF
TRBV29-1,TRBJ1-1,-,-,TGCAGCGTTGGCCCGGACACGAACACTGAAGCTTTCTTT,CSVGPDTNTEAFF
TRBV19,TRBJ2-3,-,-,TGTGCCAGTAGTAGCGCTGAGCGGACCGGGACAGATACGCAGTATTTT,CASSSAERTGTDTQYF
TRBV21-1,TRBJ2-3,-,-,TGTGCCAGCAGCAAAATGGGGGGCCAGGGGGACACAGATACGCAGTATTTT,CASSKMGGQGDTDTQYF
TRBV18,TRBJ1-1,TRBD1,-,TGTGCCAGCTCACCACGGAGTCAAGGGGGCGGAGGGGCTTTCTTT,CASSPRSQGGGGAFF
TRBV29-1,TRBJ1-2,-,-,TGCAGCGTTGAAAAGACAGTCCTTTATGGCTACACCTTC,CSVEKTVLYGYTF
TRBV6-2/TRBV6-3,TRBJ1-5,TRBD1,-,TGTGCCAGCAGTTACTCGAGAGGCTTCGGGACAGGGAATCAGCCCCAGCATTTT,CASSYSRGFGTGNQPQHF
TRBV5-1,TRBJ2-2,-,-,TGCGCCAGCAGCTTGGTCCCCCTAGGCGGCACCGGGGAGCTGTTTTTT,CASSLVPLGGTGELFF
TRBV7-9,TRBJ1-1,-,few,TGTGCCAGCTACTCACCTGGGGACAACAGCGGCACTGAAGCTTTCTTT,CASYSPGDNSGTEAFF
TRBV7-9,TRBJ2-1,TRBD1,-,TGTGCCAGCAGCCGGACAGGGGGAGGGAATGAGCAGTTCTTC,CASSRTGGGNEQFF
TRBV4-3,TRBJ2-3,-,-,TGCGCCAGCAGCCAAGGGGGTAGCGGAAGCACAGATACGCAGTATTTT,CASSQGGSGSTDTQYF
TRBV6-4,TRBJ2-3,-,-,TGTGCCAGCAGTGGTACGGGGGGCGCAGATACGCAGTATTTT,CASSGTGGADTQYF
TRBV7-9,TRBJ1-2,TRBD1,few,TGTGCCAGCAGCTCAATTGGACAGGTTGGCGGCTATGGCTACACCTTC,CASSSIGQVGGYGYTF
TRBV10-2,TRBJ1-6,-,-,TGCGCCAGCAGTGACGGACAAACTCAGTATAATTCACCCCTCCACTTT,CASSDGQTQYNSPLHF
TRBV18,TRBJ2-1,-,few,TGTGCCAGCTCACCACCGTCGCGGGGCTTTAATGAGCAGTTCTTC,CASSPPSRGFNEQFF
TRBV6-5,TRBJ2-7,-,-,TGTGCCAGCAGTTACCAGGGAGGTCCGCCATCAGGGGAGCAGTACTTC,CASSYQGGPPSGEQYF
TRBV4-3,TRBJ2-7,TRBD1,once,TGCGCCAGCAGCCAAGGGGGGACAGGGTTTGCCGAGCAGTACTTC,CASSQGGTGFAEQYF
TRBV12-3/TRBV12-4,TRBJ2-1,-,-,TGTGCCAGCACCACCCGGGACAATGAGCAGTTCTTC,CASTTRDNEQFF
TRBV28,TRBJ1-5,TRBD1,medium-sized,TGTGCCAGCAGTTGGGACAGGGGGCAACAGCCCCAGCATTTT,CASSWDRGQQPQHF
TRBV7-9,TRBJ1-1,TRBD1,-,TGTGCCAGCAGCACACGACAGGGAATGAACACTGAAGCTTTCTTT,CASSTRQGMNTEAFF
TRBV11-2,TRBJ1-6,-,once,TGTGCCAGCAGCGCTAGCGCCCCGGGGACACCCCTCCACTTT,CASSASAPGTPLHF
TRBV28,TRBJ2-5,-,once,TGTGCCAGCAGTTTACACTTTCGAGAGACCCAGTACTTC,CASSLHFRETQYF
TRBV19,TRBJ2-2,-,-,TGTGCCAGTAGTGCGAACAGGTATATCGACGGGGAGCTGTTTTTT,CASSANRYIDGELFF
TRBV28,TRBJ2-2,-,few,TGTGCCAGCAGTATTTGGGACATCCAGCACACCGGGGAGCTGTTTTTT,CASSIWDIQHTGELFF
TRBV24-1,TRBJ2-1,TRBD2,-,TGTGCCACCAGTGTCAGTAGCGGGGGGGCTTACAATGAGCAGTTCTTC,CATSVSSGGAYNEQFF
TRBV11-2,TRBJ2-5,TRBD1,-,TGTGCCAGCAGCTCGCTCGACAGGGGAAGCCAAGAGACCCAGTACTTC,CASSSLDRGSQETQYF
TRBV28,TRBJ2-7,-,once,TGTGCCAGCAGTTTATCTACGGTCTCCTTTGGCGAGCAGTACTTC,CASSLSTVSFGEQYF
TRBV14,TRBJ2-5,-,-,TGTGCCAGCAGCCATCGCGAAGAGACCCAGTACTTC,CASSHREETQYF
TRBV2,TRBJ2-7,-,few,TGTGCCAGCAGTGAAGCGCTTGTGACAACCTACGAGCAGTACTTC,CASSEALVTTYEQYF
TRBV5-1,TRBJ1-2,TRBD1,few,TGCGCCAGCAGCCCCCAGGGACAGGGGGCGCTTACTGGCTACACCTTC,CASSPQGQGALTGYTF
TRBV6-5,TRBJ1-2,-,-,TGTGCCGGGGGGGAGATCAACTATGGCTACACCTTC,CAGGEINYGYTF
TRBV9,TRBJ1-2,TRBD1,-,TGTGCCAGCAGCGGGGACAGGGGCGCCTTCCCTAACTATGGCTACACCTTC,CASSGDRGAFPNYGYTF
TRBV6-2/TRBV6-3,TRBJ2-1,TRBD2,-,TGTGCCAGCACCCCACCGGGGACTAGCGGGGGATACAATGAGCAGTTCTTC,CASTPPGTSGGYNEQFF
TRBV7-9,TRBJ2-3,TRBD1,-,TGTGCCAGCAGCATCCGGGACAGGGGGCCAGATACGCAGTATTTT,CASSIRDRGPDTQYF
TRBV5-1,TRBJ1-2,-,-,TGCGCCAGCAGCCGGGGGTCAGGAACAGCTAACTATGGCTACACCTTC,CASSRGSGTANYGYTF
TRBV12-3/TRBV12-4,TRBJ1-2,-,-,TGTGCCAGCAGTCCACTTAACTATGGCTACACCTTC,CASSPLNYGYTF
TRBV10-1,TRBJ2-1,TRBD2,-,TGCGCCAGCAGTGAGTCTGGTGGGGGGGTCGATGAGCAGTTCTTC,CASSESGGGVDEQFF
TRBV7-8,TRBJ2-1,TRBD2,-,TGTGCCAGCACCCCAACTAGCGGGGGATCCCTTCCGAGGGATGAGCAGTTCTTC,CASTPTSGGSLPRDEQFF
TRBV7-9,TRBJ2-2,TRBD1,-,TGTGCCAGCAGCTTAACTCCGGGACAGGCGAACACCGGGGAGCTGTTTTTT,CASSLTPGQANTGELFF
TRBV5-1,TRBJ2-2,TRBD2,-,TGCGCCAGCAGCTTGGTTGGGGCCACTAGCGTCTCCGGGGAGCTGTTTTTT,CASSLVGATSVSGELFF
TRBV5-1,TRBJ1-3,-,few,TGCGCCAGCAGGGCAGAACCTAGCTCTGGAAACACCATATATTTT,CASRAEPSSGNTIYF
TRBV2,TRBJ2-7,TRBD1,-,TGTGCCAGCAAAAGATCGTTAATCCGGGACAGGGGCAGAACTACCTACGAGCAGTACTTC,CASKRSLIRDRGRTTYEQYF
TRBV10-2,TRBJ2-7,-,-,TGCGCCAGCAGCGGGTCTGCCTACGAGCAGTACTTC,CASSGSAYEQYF
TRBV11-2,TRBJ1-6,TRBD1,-,TGTGCCAGCAGCTTAGTTAATTGGGACAGGGGTAATTCACCCCTCCACTTT,CASSLVNWDRGNSPLHF
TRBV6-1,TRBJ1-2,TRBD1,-,TGTGCCAGCAGTGAATTTGGGACAGGGGTTGGCTACACCTTC,CASSEFGTGVGYTF
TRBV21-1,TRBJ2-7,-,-,TGTGCCAGCAGCAAAGATTACAGGGCTCTTAGCTACGAGCAGTACTTC,CASSKDYRALSYEQYF